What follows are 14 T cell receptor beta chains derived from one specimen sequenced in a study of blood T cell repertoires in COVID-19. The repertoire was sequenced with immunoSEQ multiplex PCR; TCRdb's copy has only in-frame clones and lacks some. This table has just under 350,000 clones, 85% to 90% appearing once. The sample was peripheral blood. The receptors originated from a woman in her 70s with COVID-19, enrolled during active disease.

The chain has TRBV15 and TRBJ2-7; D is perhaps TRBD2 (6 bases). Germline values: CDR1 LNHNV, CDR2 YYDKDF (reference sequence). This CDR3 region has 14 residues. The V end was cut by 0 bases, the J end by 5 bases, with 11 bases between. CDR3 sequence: CATSRDRTGDEQYF. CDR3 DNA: TGTGCCACCAGCAGAGATAGGACGGGGGACGAGCAGTACTTC.

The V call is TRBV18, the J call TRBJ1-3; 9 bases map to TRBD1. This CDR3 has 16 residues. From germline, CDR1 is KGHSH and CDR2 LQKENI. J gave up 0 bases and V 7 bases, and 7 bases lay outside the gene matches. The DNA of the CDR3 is TGTGCCAGCTACAAGGGACAGGGTTACTCTGGAAACACCATATATTTT. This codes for CASYKGQGYSGNTIYF.

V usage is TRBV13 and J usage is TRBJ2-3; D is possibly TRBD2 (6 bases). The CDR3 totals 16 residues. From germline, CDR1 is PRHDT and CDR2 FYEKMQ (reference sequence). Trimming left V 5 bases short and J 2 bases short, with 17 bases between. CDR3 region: CASSRPPGESTDTQYF. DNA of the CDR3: TGTGCCAGCAGCCGACCCCCGGGGGAATCCACAGATACGCAGTATTTT. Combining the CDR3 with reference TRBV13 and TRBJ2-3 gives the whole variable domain AAGVIQSPRHLIKEKRETATLKCYPIPRHDTVYWYQQGPGQDPQFLISFYEKMQSDKGSIPDRFSAQQFSDYHSELNMSSLELGDSALYFCASSRPPGESTDTQYFGPGTRLTVL.

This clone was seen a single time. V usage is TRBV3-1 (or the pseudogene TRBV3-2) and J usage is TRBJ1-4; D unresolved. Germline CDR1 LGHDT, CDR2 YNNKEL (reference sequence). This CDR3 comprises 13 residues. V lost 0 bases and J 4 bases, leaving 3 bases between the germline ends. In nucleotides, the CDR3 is TGTGCCAGCAGCCAAGACTATAATGAAAAACTGTTTTTT. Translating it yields CASSQDYNEKLFF.

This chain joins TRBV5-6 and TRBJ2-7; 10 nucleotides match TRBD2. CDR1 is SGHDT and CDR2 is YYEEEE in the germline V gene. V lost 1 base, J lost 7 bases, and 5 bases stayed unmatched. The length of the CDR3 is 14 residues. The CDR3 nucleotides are TGTGCCAGCAGCTTGCTCAGCGGGAGGGGGGAGCAGTACTTC. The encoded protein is CASSLLSGRGEQYF.

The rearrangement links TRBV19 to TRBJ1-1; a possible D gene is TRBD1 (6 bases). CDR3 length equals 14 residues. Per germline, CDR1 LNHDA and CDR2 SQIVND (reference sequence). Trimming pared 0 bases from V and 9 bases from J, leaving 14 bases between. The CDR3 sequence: CASSIEPKTGQAFF. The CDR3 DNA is TGTGCCAGTAGTATAGAGCCCAAGACAGGACAAGCTTTCTTT. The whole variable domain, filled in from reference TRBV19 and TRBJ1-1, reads DGGITQSPKYLFRKEGQNVTLSCEQNLNHDAMYWYRQDPGQGLRLIYYSQIVNDFQKGDIAEGYSVSREKKESFPLTVTSAQKNPTAFYLCASSIEPKTGQAFFGQGTRLTVV.

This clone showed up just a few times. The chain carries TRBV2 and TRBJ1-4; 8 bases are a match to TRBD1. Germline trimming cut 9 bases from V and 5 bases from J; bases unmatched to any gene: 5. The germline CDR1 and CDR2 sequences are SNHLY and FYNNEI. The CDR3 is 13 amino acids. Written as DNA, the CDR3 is TGTGCCAGTGGAACAGGGGGGAATGAAAAACTGTTTTTT. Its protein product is CASGTGGNEKLFF.

The CDR3 spells CSVEDPLGARRNTIYF. For the CDR3, the DNA is TGCAGCGTTGAAGATCCCCTGGGAGCCCGTAGAAACACCATATATTTT. The chain employs TRBV29-1 and TRBJ1-3; D is unresolved. Trimming left V 0 bases short and J 5 bases short, with 17 bases between. CDR1 is SQVTM and CDR2 is ANQGSEA in the germline V gene. The length of the CDR3 is 16 residues.

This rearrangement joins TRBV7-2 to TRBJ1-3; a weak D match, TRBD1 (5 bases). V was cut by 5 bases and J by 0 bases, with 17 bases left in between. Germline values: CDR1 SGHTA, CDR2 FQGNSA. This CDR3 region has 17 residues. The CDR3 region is CASSPPNGARSGNTIYF. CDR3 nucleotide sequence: TGTGCCAGCAGCCCTCCTAATGGGGCCCGCTCTGGAAACACCATATATTTT.

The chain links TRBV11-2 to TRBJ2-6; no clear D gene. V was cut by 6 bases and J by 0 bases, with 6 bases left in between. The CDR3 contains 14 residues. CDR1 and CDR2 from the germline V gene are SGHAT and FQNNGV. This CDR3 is CASRYTSGANVLTF. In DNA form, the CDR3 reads TGTGCCAGCAGATACACCTCTGGGGCCAACGTCCTGACTTTC.

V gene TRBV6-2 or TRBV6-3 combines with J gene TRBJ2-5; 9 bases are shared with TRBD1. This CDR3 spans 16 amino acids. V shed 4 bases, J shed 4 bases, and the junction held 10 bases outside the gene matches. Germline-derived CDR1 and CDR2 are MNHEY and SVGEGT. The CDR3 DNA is TGTGCCAGCAGTTCTATCCGGGACAGGGACAGAGAGACCCAGTACTTC. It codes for CASSSIRDRDRETQYF.

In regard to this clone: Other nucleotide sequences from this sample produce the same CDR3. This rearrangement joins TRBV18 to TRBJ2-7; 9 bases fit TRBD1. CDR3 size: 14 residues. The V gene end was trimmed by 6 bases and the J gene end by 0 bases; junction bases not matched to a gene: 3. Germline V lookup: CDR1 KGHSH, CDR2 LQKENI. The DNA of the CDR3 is TGTGCCAGCTCTCCGGGACAGGGCTCCTACGAGCAGTACTTC. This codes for CASSPGQGSYEQYF.

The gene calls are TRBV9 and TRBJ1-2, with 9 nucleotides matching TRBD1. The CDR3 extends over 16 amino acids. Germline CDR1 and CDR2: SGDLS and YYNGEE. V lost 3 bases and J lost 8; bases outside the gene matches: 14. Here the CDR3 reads CASSEGGTGQKRGYTF. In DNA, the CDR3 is TGTGCCAGCAGCGAGGGCGGGACAGGGCAGAAACGGGGCTACACCTTC.

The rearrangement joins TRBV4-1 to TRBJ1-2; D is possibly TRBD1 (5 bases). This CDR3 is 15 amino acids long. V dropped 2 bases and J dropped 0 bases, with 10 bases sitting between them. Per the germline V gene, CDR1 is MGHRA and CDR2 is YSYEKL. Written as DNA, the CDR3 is TGCGCCAGCAGCCAATCGACAGCTTCTAACTATGGCTACACCTTC. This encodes CASSQSTASNYGYTF.